A selection of T cell receptor beta chains follows, all from one sample in a study of PD-1 blockade in classical Hodgkin lymphoma. Assay used: immunoSEQ multiplex PCR; TCRdb lists only in-frame clones, some missing. Counted here are about 24,000 clones, about 83% occurring once; the ten biggest clones make up about 8%. The sample consisted of peripheral blood mononuclear cells (PBMCs), taken before the second cycle of nivolumab. These receptor sequences come from a human donor with classical Hodgkin lymphoma. Each CDR3 is given with its conserved first and last residue. The order of the fields is CDR3 protein, CDR3 DNA, clone size, D gene, J gene, V gene. D genes are given only for firm matches. Size is omitted from some rows. Given values are once, few, many or a class for expanded clones.

CDR3 protein: CASRDLDRVNSGANVLTF
CDR3 DNA: TGTGCCAGCAGGGACCTGGACAGGGTTAACTCTGGGGCCAACGTCCTGACTTTC
clone size: NA
D gene: TRBD1
J gene: TRBJ2-6
V gene: TRBV5-6

CDR3 protein: CASTFAGELFF
CDR3 DNA: TGTGCCAGTACGTTCGCCGGGGAGCTGTTTTTT
clone size: NA
D gene: NA
J gene: TRBJ2-2
V gene: TRBV6-1

CDR3 protein: CAISGQGTDNEQFF
CDR3 DNA: TGTGCCATCAGCGGACAGGGTACCGACAATGAGCAGTTCTTC
clone size: few
D gene: TRBD1
J gene: TRBJ2-1
V gene: TRBV10-3

CDR3 protein: CASSLGGKGGETQYF
CDR3 DNA: TGCGCCAGCAGCTTAGGGGGAAAAGGAGGGGAGACCCAGTACTTC
clone size: once
D gene: NA
J gene: TRBJ2-5
V gene: TRBV5-1

CDR3 protein: CATSRVPGSGELFF
CDR3 DNA: TGTGCCACCAGCAGAGTACCGGGATCCGGGGAGCTGTTTTTT
clone size: NA
D gene: NA
J gene: TRBJ2-2
V gene: TRBV15

CDR3 protein: CSARTGATEAFF
CDR3 DNA: TGCAGCGCCCGGACAGGTGCGACTGAAGCTTTCTTT
clone size: NA
D gene: TRBD1
J gene: TRBJ1-1
V gene: TRBV29-1

CDR3 protein: CASMWGNSNQPQHF
CDR3 DNA: TGTGCCAGTATGTGGGGTAATAGCAATCAGCCCCAGCATTTT
clone size: NA
D gene: NA
J gene: TRBJ1-5
V gene: TRBV19

CDR3 protein: CASSQGWEQRQFF
CDR3 DNA: TGTGCCAGCAGCCAAGGCTGGGAACAGCGACAGTTCTTC
clone size: NA
D gene: NA
J gene: TRBJ2-1
V gene: TRBV14

CDR3 protein: CASSFRPVTDTQYF
CDR3 DNA: TGCGCCAGCAGCTTTAGACCCGTCACAGATACGCAGTATTTT
clone size: NA
D gene: NA
J gene: TRBJ2-3
V gene: TRBV5-1

CDR3 protein: CATSRGREGLGDTQYF
CDR3 DNA: TGTGCCACCAGCAGAGGAAGGGAGGGGCTGGGAGATACGCAGTATTTT
clone size: NA
D gene: TRBD2
J gene: TRBJ2-3
V gene: TRBV15

CDR3 protein: CASRKNGALYGYTF
CDR3 DNA: TGTGCCAGCAGGAAAAACGGGGCCCTTTATGGCTACACCTTC
clone size: NA
D gene: NA
J gene: TRBJ1-2
V gene: TRBV6-5

CDR3 protein: CASAVSYNEQFF
CDR3 DNA: TGTGCCAGCGCGGTTAGCTACAATGAGCAGTTCTTC
clone size: NA
D gene: NA
J gene: TRBJ2-1
V gene: TRBV9

CDR3 protein: CASSYSTSGSSYEQYF
CDR3 DNA: TGTGCCAGCAGTTACTCGACTAGCGGGAGCTCCTACGAGCAGTACTTC
clone size: NA
D gene: TRBD2
J gene: TRBJ2-7
V gene: TRBV6-5

CDR3 protein: CASSRRGSVGQETQYF
CDR3 DNA: TGTGCCAGCAGTAGGAGGGGGTCGGTGGGACAAGAGACCCAGTACTTC
clone size: NA
D gene: NA
J gene: TRBJ2-5
V gene: TRBV9

CDR3 protein: CASSSPRAGEQFF
CDR3 DNA: TGTGCCAGCAGTTCCCCTCGAGCGGGAGAGCAGTTCTTC
clone size: NA
D gene: TRBD2
J gene: TRBJ2-1
V gene: TRBV27

CDR3 protein: CASSPLWEVTKETQYF
CDR3 DNA: TGTGCCAGCAGCCCCTTATGGGAGGTGACCAAAGAGACCCAGTACTTC
clone size: NA
D gene: NA
J gene: TRBJ2-5
V gene: TRBV14

CDR3 protein: CASTVPGGF
CDR3 DNA: TGTGCCAGCACCGTTCCCGGGGGATTT
clone size: NA
D gene: NA
J gene: TRBJ1-1
V gene: TRBV7-9

CDR3 protein: CASSVQRSTEAFF
CDR3 DNA: TGTGCCAGCAGTGTACAGAGGAGCACTGAAGCTTTCTTT
clone size: few
D gene: NA
J gene: TRBJ1-1
V gene: TRBV2

CDR3 protein: CASRAGPAYEQYF
CDR3 DNA: TGTGCCAGCAGGGCAGGGCCCGCCTACGAGCAGTACTTC
clone size: few
D gene: NA
J gene: TRBJ2-7
V gene: TRBV25-1

CDR3 protein: CASSLGSGRTDTQYF
CDR3 DNA: TGTGCCAGCAGCTTAGGTAGTGGGAGAACAGATACGCAGTATTTT
clone size: NA
D gene: NA
J gene: TRBJ2-3
V gene: TRBV11-2

CDR3 protein: CASTTRRELNYEQYF
CDR3 DNA: TGTGCCAGTACAACCCGGCGGGAGTTAAACTACGAGCAGTACTTC
clone size: NA
D gene: TRBD2
J gene: TRBJ2-7
V gene: TRBV6-5

CDR3 protein: CASSLDRGTEAFF
CDR3 DNA: TGTGCCAGCAGCTTGGACAGGGGCACTGAAGCTTTCTTT
clone size: NA
D gene: TRBD1
J gene: TRBJ1-1
V gene: TRBV5-5

CDR3 protein: CSVPASGRGSHEQYF
CDR3 DNA: TGCAGCGTTCCTGCTAGCGGGAGAGGTTCCCACGAGCAGTACTTC
clone size: NA
D gene: TRBD2
J gene: TRBJ2-7
V gene: TRBV29-1

CDR3 protein: CATSSLQGSNQPQHF
CDR3 DNA: TGTGCCACCAGCAGTCTCCAGGGTAGCAATCAGCCCCAGCATTTT
clone size: few
D gene: NA
J gene: TRBJ1-5
V gene: TRBV15

CDR3 protein: CASSEAGTGSYEQYF
CDR3 DNA: TGTGCCAGCAGTGAAGCTGGAACGGGCTCCTACGAGCAGTACTTC
clone size: NA
D gene: NA
J gene: TRBJ2-7
V gene: TRBV6-1

CDR3 protein: CASSVGGENTEAFF
CDR3 DNA: TGTGCCAGCAGCGTAGGGGGGGAGAACACTGAAGCTTTCTTT
clone size: NA
D gene: NA
J gene: TRBJ1-1
V gene: TRBV9

CDR3 protein: CASSDRLPGGYTF
CDR3 DNA: TGTGCCAGCTCAGACAGGCTACCTGGTGGCTACACCTTC
clone size: NA
D gene: NA
J gene: TRBJ1-2
V gene: TRBV18

CDR3 protein: CASRPGQMNTEAFF
CDR3 DNA: TGCGCCAGCAGACCGGGACAAATGAACACTGAAGCTTTCTTT
clone size: NA
D gene: NA
J gene: TRBJ1-1
V gene: TRBV5-1

CDR3 protein: CASTKAAKGAFF
CDR3 DNA: TGTGCCAGCACCAAAGCCGCAAAAGGAGCTTTCTTT
clone size: medium-sized
D gene: NA
J gene: TRBJ1-1
V gene: TRBV25-1

CDR3 protein: CASSDGGTDTQYF
CDR3 DNA: TGTGCCAGCAGTGACGGTGGCACAGATACGCAGTATTTT
clone size: few
D gene: NA
J gene: TRBJ2-3
V gene: TRBV2

CDR3 protein: CASSTGYSNTEAFF
CDR3 DNA: TGTGCCAGCTCCACAGGGTATTCGAACACTGAAGCTTTCTTT
clone size: NA
D gene: NA
J gene: TRBJ1-1
V gene: TRBV6-8

CDR3 protein: CASSYGQTNTEAFF
CDR3 DNA: TGTGCCAGCAGTTACGGTCAAACGAACACTGAAGCTTTCTTT
clone size: NA
D gene: NA
J gene: TRBJ1-1
V gene: TRBV6-6

CDR3 protein: CASSLEEGGPGEQYF
CDR3 DNA: TGCGCCAGCAGCTTGGAGGAGGGAGGGCCGGGCGAGCAGTACTTC
clone size: NA
D gene: TRBD2
J gene: TRBJ2-7
V gene: TRBV5-1

CDR3 protein: CASARGGDGYTF
CDR3 DNA: TGTGCCAGCGCGAGGGGGGGAGATGGCTACACCTTC
clone size: NA
D gene: NA
J gene: TRBJ1-2
V gene: TRBV6-5

CDR3 protein: CASSPQSTDTQYF
CDR3 DNA: TGTGCCAGCAGTCCCCAGTCCACAGATACGCAGTATTTT
clone size: NA
D gene: NA
J gene: TRBJ2-3
V gene: TRBV28

CDR3 protein: CASSLGGMAGGLEAFF
CDR3 DNA: TGTGCCAGCAGCTTGGGGGGTATGGCAGGAGGCTTAGAAGCTTTCTTT
clone size: NA
D gene: NA
J gene: TRBJ1-1
V gene: TRBV11-2

CDR3 protein: CASSLDIFGSYNEQFF
CDR3 DNA: TGTGCCAGCAGCTTGGACATTTTCGGCTCCTACAATGAGCAGTTCTTC
clone size: NA
D gene: NA
J gene: TRBJ2-1
V gene: TRBV5-6

CDR3 protein: CASSKAPSPRTSGYNEQFF
CDR3 DNA: TGTGCCAGCAGCAAAGCCCCTTCCCCGCGGACTAGCGGTTACAATGAGCAGTTCTTC
clone size: NA
D gene: NA
J gene: TRBJ2-1
V gene: TRBV21-1

CDR3 protein: CASSLLQETPQHF
CDR3 DNA: TGTGCCAGCAGCCTCTTACAGGAAACTCCCCAGCATTTT
clone size: NA
D gene: NA
J gene: TRBJ1-5
V gene: TRBV28

CDR3 protein: CSVEAGGETQYF
CDR3 DNA: TGCAGCGTTGAGGCAGGGGGGGAGACCCAGTACTTC
clone size: NA
D gene: NA
J gene: TRBJ2-5
V gene: TRBV29-1

CDR3 protein: CASSRTVVNEKLFF
CDR3 DNA: TGTGCCAGCAGCCGGACAGTAGTTAATGAAAAACTGTTTTTT
clone size: NA
D gene: NA
J gene: TRBJ1-4
V gene: TRBV6-5

CDR3 protein: CASSRTVYNEQFF
CDR3 DNA: TGTGCCAGCAGTCGTACAGTTTACAATGAGCAGTTCTTC
clone size: NA
D gene: NA
J gene: TRBJ2-1
V gene: TRBV6-5

CDR3 protein: CASSPDYQDEQFF
CDR3 DNA: TGTGCCAGCTCTCCGGACTATCAAGACGAGCAGTTCTTC
clone size: NA
D gene: NA
J gene: TRBJ2-1
V gene: TRBV18

CDR3 protein: CASSLGQATLYEQYF
CDR3 DNA: TGCGCCAGCAGCTTGGGACAGGCCACTCTTTACGAGCAGTACTTC
clone size: NA
D gene: NA
J gene: TRBJ2-7
V gene: TRBV5-1

CDR3 protein: CASSPYPQGEGRLPQHF
CDR3 DNA: TGTGCCAGCTCCCCCTACCCCCAGGGGGAAGGTAGGCTGCCCCAGCATTTT
clone size: NA
D gene: TRBD1
J gene: TRBJ1-5
V gene: TRBV18

CDR3 protein: CASSFKVRQPAFF
CDR3 DNA: TGTGCCAGCAGTTTTAAAGTTCGACAGCCAGCTTTCTTT
clone size: NA
D gene: NA
J gene: TRBJ1-1
V gene: TRBV7-2

CDR3 protein: CASSPTTGGDTEAFF
CDR3 DNA: TGTGCCAGCAGTCCTACGACAGGGGGGGACACTGAAGCTTTCTTT
clone size: NA
D gene: TRBD1
J gene: TRBJ1-1
V gene: TRBV28

CDR3 protein: CASSFGANTGELFF
CDR3 DNA: TGTGCCAGCAGCTTCGGAGCGAACACCGGGGAGCTGTTTTTT
clone size: once
D gene: NA
J gene: TRBJ2-2
V gene: TRBV7-9

CDR3 protein: CASSRTYTDTQYF
CDR3 DNA: TGTGCCAGCTCACGGACTTACACAGATACGCAGTATTTT
clone size: NA
D gene: NA
J gene: TRBJ2-3
V gene: TRBV18

CDR3 protein: CASSLWGNQETQYF
CDR3 DNA: TGTGCCAGCAGTTTATGGGGGAACCAAGAGACCCAGTACTTC
clone size: once
D gene: NA
J gene: TRBJ2-5
V gene: TRBV27

CDR3 protein: CASSPGQLNSPLHF
CDR3 DNA: TGCGCCAGCAGCCCCGGACAGCTGAATTCACCCCTCCACTTT
clone size: NA
D gene: NA
J gene: TRBJ1-6
V gene: TRBV5-1

CDR3 protein: CASSPNFNQPQHF
CDR3 DNA: TGTGCCAGCAGCCCCAACTTCAATCAGCCCCAGCATTTT
clone size: few
D gene: NA
J gene: TRBJ1-5
V gene: TRBV7-2

CDR3 protein: CASRTSGSSPYF
CDR3 DNA: TGTGCCAGCAGGACTAGCGGTTCATCCCCGTACTTC
clone size: NA
D gene: TRBD2
J gene: TRBJ2-5
V gene: TRBV2

CDR3 protein: CASSFGRLAGNEQFF
CDR3 DNA: TGTGCCAGCAGCTTCGGGCGGCTAGCGGGGAATGAGCAGTTCTTC
clone size: NA
D gene: TRBD2
J gene: TRBJ2-1
V gene: TRBV7-6